The sequence of this TCR beta chain was determined in a study of blood T cell repertoires in COVID-19. Overall study context: PBMCs, B-cell-depleted T cells, or T cells were the source of the cDNA or gDNA that made up the material.

Seattle patient enrollment occurred during active infection, with longitudinal follow-up thereafter. In the authors' methods: Estimates of nucleated cell counts were drawn from the amplification of reference gene primers. TCRdb's copy holds only in-frame clones and misses some; the assay was immunoSEQ multiplex PCR. V and J calls and clone size are as listed in that table; D and trimming were resolved from the DNA. Of roughly 190,000 clones in the sample, more than 80% were seen once. The sample comprised peripheral blood. The receptor comes from a woman in her 40s with COVID-19, enrolled during active disease.

The chain's CDR3 is CASSEVTEGGYTF. The CDR3 nucleotides read TGTGCCAGCAGTGAAGTAACAGAGGGTGGCTACACCTTC. The chain combines TRBV2 with TRBJ1-2, with unresolved D. The CDR3 sequence is 13 residues long. Germline V lookup: CDR1 SNHLY, CDR2 FYNNEI. Trimming removed 1 base at V and 7 bases at J, with 10 bases between. The full variable domain, rest sourced from reference TRBV2 and TRBJ1-2, is EPEVTQTPSHQVTQMGQEVILRCVPISNHLYFYWYRQILGQKVEFLVSFYNNEISEKSEIFDDQFSVERPDGSNFTLKIRSTKLEDSAMYFCASSEVTEGGYTFGSGTRLTVV.